Reported below is one TCR beta chain. No antigen is known for it. V lost 6 bases, J lost 6 bases, and 8 bases stayed unmatched. The CDR3 runs to 16 residues. Germline CDR1 and CDR2: SEHNR and FQNEAQ (reference sequence). The data originate from a study of T cell repertoires in cytomegalovirus infection. About the study: Matching HLA type, along with CMV infection, was indicated by public TCR beta signatures. Broader study findings: The study found HLA-C-restricted CMV-specific TCR beta clonotypes dominating the ex vivo response.

A single record per CDR3 protein comes from TCRdb applying MiXCR to the reads. The table has around 260,000 distinct CDR3 sequences, under 30% seen once; the top ten hold roughly 13%. The rearrangement links TRBV7-9 to TRBJ2-3; 14 nucleotides line up with TRBD2. This TCR derives from a human donor in good health (CMV status not recorded). Some clones in this sample may be carry-over from other donors' samples. Sequencing input: PBMCs. CDR3 loop: CASSPGTSGSSDTQYF. The DNA for the CDR3 is TGTGCCAGCAGTCCCGGGACTAGCGGGAGTTCGGATACGCAGTATTTT.